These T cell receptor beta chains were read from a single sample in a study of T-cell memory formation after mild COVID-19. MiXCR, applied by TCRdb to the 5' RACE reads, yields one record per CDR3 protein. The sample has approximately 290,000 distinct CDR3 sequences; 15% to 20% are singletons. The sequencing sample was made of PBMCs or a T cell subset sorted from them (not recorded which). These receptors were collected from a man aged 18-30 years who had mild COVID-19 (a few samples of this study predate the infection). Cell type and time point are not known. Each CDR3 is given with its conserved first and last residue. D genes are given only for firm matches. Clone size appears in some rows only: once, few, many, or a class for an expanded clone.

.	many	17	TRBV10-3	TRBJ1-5	TGTGCCATCAGTGAGTCCGAGGGGTCCCACTTCTATCAGCCCCAGCATTTT	CAISESEGSHFYQPQHF
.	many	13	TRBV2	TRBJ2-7	TGTGCCAGCAGGGTAGACAGTTCCTACGAGCAGTACTTC	CASRVDSSYEQYF
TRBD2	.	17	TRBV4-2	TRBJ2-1	TGTGCCAGCAGCCCCGGACTAGCTGGGAGCTCCTACAATGAGCAGTTCTTC	CASSPGLAGSSYNEQFF
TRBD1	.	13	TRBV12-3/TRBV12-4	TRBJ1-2	TGTGCCAGCACCGTGGGACAGGGTTATGGCTACACCTTC	CASTVGQGYGYTF
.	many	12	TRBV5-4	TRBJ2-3	TGTGCCAGCAAATCTTCCACAGATACGCAGTATTTT	CASKSSTDTQYF
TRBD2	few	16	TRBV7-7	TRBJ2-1	TGTGCCAGCACACTTTTTTCCTCTAGCGGGGGTAATGAGCAGTTCTTC	CASTLFSSSGGNEQFF
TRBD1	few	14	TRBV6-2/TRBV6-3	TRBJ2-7	TGTGCCAGCATGCGGACAGGGGTCTCCTACGAGCAGTACTTC	CASMRTGVSYEQYF
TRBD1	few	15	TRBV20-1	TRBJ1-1	TGCAGTGCTAGAGCCCTAGGACAGGGGGACACTGAAGCTTTCTTT	CSARALGQGDTEAFF
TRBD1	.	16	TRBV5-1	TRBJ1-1	TGCGCCAGCAGCTTAAGGACAGGGGGTATGAACACTGAAGCTTTCTTT	CASSLRTGGMNTEAFF
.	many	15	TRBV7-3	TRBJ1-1	TGTGCCAGCAGCCACAGTGGCGGCCTTAACACTGAAGCTTTCTTT	CASSHSGGLNTEAFF
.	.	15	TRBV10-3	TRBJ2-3	TGTGCCATCAGTGAGGCAGGGTTATCCACAGATACGCAGTATTTT	CAISEAGLSTDTQYF
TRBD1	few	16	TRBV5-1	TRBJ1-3	TGCGCCAGCAGCTTCGGGACAGGGAGCTCTGGAAACACCATATATTTT	CASSFGTGSSGNTIYF
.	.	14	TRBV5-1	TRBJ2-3	TGCGCCAGCAGCCCTGGGGGGCATGGAGATAAGCAGTATTTT	CASSPGGHGDKQYF
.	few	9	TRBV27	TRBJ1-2	TGTGCCAGCAGCTATGGCTACACCTTC	CASSYGYTF
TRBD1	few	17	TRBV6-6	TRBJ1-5	TGTGCCAGCAACCCGGGACAGGGGACCTATAGCAATCAGCCCCAGCATTTT	CASNPGQGTYSNQPQHF
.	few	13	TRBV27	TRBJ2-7	TGTGCCAGCAGTTTATCCCCTCGGGGCGAGCAGTACTTC	CASSLSPRGEQYF
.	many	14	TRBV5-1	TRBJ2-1	TGCGCCAGCAGCTTGTCTGCCGGCGACGATGAGCAGTTCTTC	CASSLSAGDDEQFF
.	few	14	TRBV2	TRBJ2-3	TGTGCCAGCAGTGAACAGGGGTTAACAGATACGCAGTATTTT	CASSEQGLTDTQYF
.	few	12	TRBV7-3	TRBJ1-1	TGTGCCAGCAGCATACAGGGTGGTGAAGCTTTCTTT	CASSIQGGEAFF
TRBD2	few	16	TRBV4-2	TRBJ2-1	TGTGCCAGCAGCGGAGAACTAGCGGGGGGTACGGATGAGCAGTTCTTC	CASSGELAGGTDEQFF
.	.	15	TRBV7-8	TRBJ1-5	TGTGCCAGCAGCTTCAACTACGGAAGCAATCAGCCCCAGCATTTT	CASSFNYGSNQPQHF
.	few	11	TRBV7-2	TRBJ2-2	TGTGCCAGCACCATTTCCGGGGAGCTGTTTTTT	CASTISGELFF
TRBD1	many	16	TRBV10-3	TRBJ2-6	TGTGCCATCAGCGGGACAGGGGGATCTGGGGCCAACGTCCTGACTTTC	CAISGTGGSGANVLTF
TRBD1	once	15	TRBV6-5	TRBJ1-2	TGTGCCAGCAGACTGGGGACAGGGAAATCGGGAGGCTACACCTTC	CASRLGTGKSGGYTF
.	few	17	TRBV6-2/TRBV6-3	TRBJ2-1	TGTGCCAGCAGTTACCGCGGACAGATGAGCTCCTACAATGAGCAGTTCTTC	CASSYRGQMSSYNEQFF
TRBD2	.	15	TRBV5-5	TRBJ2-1	TGTGCCAGCAGCTCAAGCGGGGGGGCCAGGAATGAGCAGTTCTTC	CASSSSGGARNEQFF
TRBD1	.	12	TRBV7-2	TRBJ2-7	TGTGCCAGCAGCACCACAGGGGACGAGCAGTACTTC	CASSTTGDEQYF
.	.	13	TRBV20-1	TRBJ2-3	TGCAGTGCTAGAGTCTCGGGACAAGATACGCAGTATTTT	CSARVSGQDTQYF
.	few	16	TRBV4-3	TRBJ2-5	TGCGCCAGCAGCCAAGAGTCAGGGCTATGGGAAGAGACCCAGTACTTC	CASSQESGLWEETQYF
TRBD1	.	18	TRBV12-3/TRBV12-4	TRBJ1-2	TGTGCCAGCAGTTTAGAGGGGTACGTCACAGGGGGAATCCATGGCTACACCTTC	CASSLEGYVTGGIHGYTF
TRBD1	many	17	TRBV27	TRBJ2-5	TGTGCCAGCAGTACCCGGGGGGACAGGGCGTACCAAGAGACCCAGTACTTC	CASSTRGDRAYQETQYF
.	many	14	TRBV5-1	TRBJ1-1	TGCGCCAGCAGCTACTCCAACTGGAACACTGAAGCTTTCTTT	CASSYSNWNTEAFF
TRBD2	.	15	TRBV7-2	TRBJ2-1	TGTGCCAGCAGCTTAGGGACTAGCGGGCTTGGTGAGCAGTTCTTC	CASSLGTSGLGEQFF
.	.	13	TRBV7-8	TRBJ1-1	TGTGCCAGCAGGGCCAGGGTGAGCACTGAAGCTTTCTTT	CASRARVSTEAFF
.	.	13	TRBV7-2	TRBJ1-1	TGTGCCAGCTGCCCATTTTCTGGGACTGAAGCTTTCTTT	CASCPFSGTEAFF
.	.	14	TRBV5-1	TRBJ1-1	TGCGCCAGCAGCTCCGGGACGCTGAACACTGAAGCTTTCTTT	CASSSGTLNTEAFF
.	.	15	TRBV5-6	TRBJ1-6	TGTGCCAGCCGAAATCGTGGCTCCTATAATTCACCCCTCCACTTT	CASRNRGSYNSPLHF
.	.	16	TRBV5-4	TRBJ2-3	TGTGCCAGCAGCTTGGGTTGGGGGGCGTCTTCAGATACGCAGTATTTT	CASSLGWGASSDTQYF
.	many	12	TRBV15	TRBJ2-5	TGTGCCACCAGCAGAGATGTGGAGACCCAGTACTTC	CATSRDVETQYF
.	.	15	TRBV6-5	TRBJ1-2	TGTGCCAGCAGTTACGGTGGCAGGAATATCTATGGCTACACCTTC	CASSYGGRNIYGYTF
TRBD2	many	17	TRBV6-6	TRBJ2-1	TGTGCCAGCAGTCCCTTCGGGCGGGGGGCCCAAAACAATGAGCAGTTCTTC	CASSPFGRGAQNNEQFF
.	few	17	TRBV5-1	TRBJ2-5	TGCGCCAGCACCCCTCTAGGTAACAGAGGAGGTTTAGAGACCCAGTACTTC	CASTPLGNRGGLETQYF